This TCR beta chain stems from a study of T cells in Graves' hyperthyroidism and ophthalmopathy. Many counts were recorded for this clonotype. The CDR3 spans 13 residues. The V segment lost 3 bases and the J segment 5 bases; nucleotides outside the gene matches: 6. The germline V gene encodes CDR1 DFQATT and CDR2 SNEGSKA (reference sequence). An approximately 10 ml volume of fresh peripheral blood provided the PBMCs. Amplified TCR beta CDR3 regions derived from RNA transcripts. HTBI primers drove first-round RT-PCR of the TCR CDR3. In TCRdb, the multiplex PCR reads were re-called with MiXCR into one record per CDR3 protein. The table has about 580,000 distinct CDR3 sequences, approximately 15% seen once.

The clonotype was recovered from a woman in her twenties or thirties with Graves' hyperthyroidism that later progressed to Graves' ophthalmopathy. The chain has TRBV20-1 and TRBJ2-5; 7 bases align to TRBD2. The sequencing sample was made of blood. The CDR3 DNA follows: TGCAGTGCTAGGGGATCGGGAGGCGAGACCCAGTACTTC. Its translation is CSARGSGGETQYF.